The 2 T cell receptor beta chains below come from one sample, sequenced in a study of T cell repertoires in cytomegalovirus infection. TCRdb independently ran MiXCR on the reads; one entry per CDR3 protein. The sample lists roughly 640,000 distinct CDR3 sequences, 20% to 30% occurring once. Specimen: CD8+ T cells from PBMCs. The receptors here all came from a human donor in good health (CMV status not recorded). Some clones in this sample may be carry-over from other donors' samples.

A remark on this clonotype: One base away lies a much larger clone, so this may be a sequencing read error. The chain uses TRBV7-2 and TRBJ1-6; no reliable D call. Germline CDR1 reads SGHTA; CDR2 reads FQGNSA. Between the trimmed V and J ends, which lost 0 bases and 2 bases, there was a span of 8 bases. This CDR3 has 16 amino acids. CDR3 nucleotides: TGTGCCAGCAGCTTAGCGCGTGGGACCTATAATTCACCCCTCCACTTT. It is translated as CASSLARGTYNSPLHF.

The chain joins TRBV10-3 to TRBJ1-2; 8 nucleotides align to TRBD1. Germline CDR1 ENHRY, CDR2 SYGVKD. This CDR3 contains 16 residues. V shed 2 bases and J 2 bases; nucleotides not matched to a gene: 7. The CDR3 DNA reads as TGTGCCATCAGTGAGCCGGGACAGGCCTCCAACTATGGCTACACCTTC. Its translation: CAISEPGQASNYGYTF.